The clone carrying this TCR beta chain was counted only a few times. Regarding time point: newly diagnosed GD, antithyroid drugs for less than 3 months. PBMC-derived RNA was used for the TCR library. The entry originates in a study of regulatory T cells in long-lasting Graves disease. Building the TCR beta libraries relied on iRepertoire HTBI primers, and CDR3 regions underwent Arm-PCR. TCRdb redid the calling of the multiplex PCR reads with MiXCR, one entry per CDR3 protein. The sample includes about 470,000 distinct CDR3 sequences, around 16% of them seen just once. Germline-derived CDR1 and CDR2 are SNHLY and FYNNEI. The CDR3 runs 13 residues. V was cut by 7 bases and J by 1 base, with 8 bases left in between. The same specimen was also included in a second study, on T cells in Graves' hyperthyroidism and ophthalmopathy. Per that paper: First-round RT-PCR of the TCR CDR3 relied on the HTBI primer set.

The TCR comes from a man aged 35 to 55 with Graves disease. J is TRBJ1-5 and V is TRBV2, with D uncertain. Sequenced material: peripheral blood mononuclear cells (PBMCs), taken at new diagnosis, from a patient treated with antithyroid drugs. The CDR3 protein is CASIQDSNQPQHF. CDR3 nucleotides: TGTGCCAGCATCCAGGACAGCAATCAGCCCCAGCATTTT.